This T cell receptor beta chain is drawn from a study of cytomegalovirus exposure and HLA in healthy donors. The study, taken as a whole, reports: The tendency of first-cohort TCR clusters to co-occur in the 90 to 150 validation repertoires emerged from a later analysis. Accounts indicate the classifier identified cytomegalovirus status with strong specificity and sensitivity.

Produced via immunoSEQ multiplex PCR; TCRdb's table is partial and in-frame only. The data hold some 210,000 clones, with over 80% observed a single time. Germline V gives CDR1 SGDLS, CDR2 YYNGEE. V lost 4 bases to trimming and J lost 6 bases; unmatched junction nucleotides: 5. The CDR3 sequence is 14 residues long. On this clone: Its antigen is unidentified.

Sequenced material: PBMCs. The source of this sequence is a woman aged 18-35 years in good health and CMV-seronegative. The chain joins TRBV9 to TRBJ2-7, with TRBD2 matching over 12 bases. The CDR3 here is CASSQPLAGGEQYF. As DNA, the CDR3 is TGTGCCAGCAGCCAGCCACTAGCGGGAGGCGAGCAGTACTTC.